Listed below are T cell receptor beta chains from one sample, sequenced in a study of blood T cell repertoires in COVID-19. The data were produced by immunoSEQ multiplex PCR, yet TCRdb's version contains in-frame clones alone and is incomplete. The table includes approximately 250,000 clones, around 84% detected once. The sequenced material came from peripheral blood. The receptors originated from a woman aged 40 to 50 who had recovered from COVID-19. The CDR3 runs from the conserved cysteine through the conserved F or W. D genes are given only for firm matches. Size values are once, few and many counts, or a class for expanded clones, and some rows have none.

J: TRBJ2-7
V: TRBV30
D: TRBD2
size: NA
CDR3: CAWAGVRGYEQYF
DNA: TGTGCCTGGGCGGGAGTGCGGGGCTACGAGCAGTACTTC

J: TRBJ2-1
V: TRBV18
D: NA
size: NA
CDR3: CASSLDMTVINEQFF
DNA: TGTGCCAGCTCCCTGGACATGACTGTGATCAATGAGCAGTTCTTC

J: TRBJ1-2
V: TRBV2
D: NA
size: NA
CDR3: CASKFTLLSYGYTF
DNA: TGTGCCAGCAAGTTTACCCTCCTATCCTATGGCTACACCTTC

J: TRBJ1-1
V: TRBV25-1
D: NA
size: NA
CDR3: CASSDSGRGDTEAFF
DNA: TGTGCCAGCAGTGATTCGGGGAGGGGTGACACTGAAGCTTTCTTT

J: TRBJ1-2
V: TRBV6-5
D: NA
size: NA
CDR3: CASSIQGTYGYTF
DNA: TGTGCCAGCAGCATACAGGGCACCTATGGCTACACCTTC

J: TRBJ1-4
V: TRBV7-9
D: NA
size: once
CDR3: CASSLRGGTNEKLFF
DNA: TGTGCCAGCAGCCTCAGGGGTGGTACTAATGAAAAACTGTTTTTT

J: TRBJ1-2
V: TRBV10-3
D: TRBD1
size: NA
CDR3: CAISEKGQSYGYTF
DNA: TGTGCCATCAGTGAGAAGGGACAGTCCTATGGCTACACCTTC

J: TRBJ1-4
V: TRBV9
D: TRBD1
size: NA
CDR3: CASSARRGGTGKVATNEKLFF
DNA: TGTGCCAGCAGCGCCCGTAGGGGGGGGACAGGGAAGGTCGCAACTAATGAAAAACTGTTTTTT

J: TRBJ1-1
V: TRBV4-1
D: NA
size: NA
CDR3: CASSQGGGATEAFF
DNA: TGCGCCAGCAGCCAAGGTGGGGGGGCCACTGAAGCTTTCTTT

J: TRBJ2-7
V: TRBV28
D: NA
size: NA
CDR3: CASSTPGHQAGPLYEQYF
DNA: TGTGCCAGCAGTACACCGGGACACCAAGCGGGGCCACTCTACGAGCAGTACTTC

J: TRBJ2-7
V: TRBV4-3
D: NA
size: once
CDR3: CASSQDWARYSYEQYF
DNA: TGCGCCAGCAGCCAAGATTGGGCGCGTTACTCCTACGAGCAGTACTTC

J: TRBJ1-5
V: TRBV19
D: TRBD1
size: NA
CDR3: CASSALQGANQPQHF
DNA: TGTGCCAGTAGTGCCTTACAGGGGGCAAATCAGCCCCAGCATTTT

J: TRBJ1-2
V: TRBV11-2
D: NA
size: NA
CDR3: CASNHWDKGPGYTF
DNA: TGTGCCAGCAACCACTGGGACAAGGGGCCGGGCTACACCTTC

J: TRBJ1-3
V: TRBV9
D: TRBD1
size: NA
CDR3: CASSPPGTGGFFSGNTIYF
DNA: TGTGCCAGCAGCCCACCGGGGACAGGGGGCTTCTTCTCTGGAAACACCATATATTTT

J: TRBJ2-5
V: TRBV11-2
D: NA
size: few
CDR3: CASSLDLVSQETQYF
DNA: TGTGCCAGCAGCTTAGATCTCGTCAGCCAAGAGACCCAGTACTTC

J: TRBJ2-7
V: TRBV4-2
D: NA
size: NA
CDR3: CASSQDAGQETYEQYF
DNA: TGTGCCAGCAGCCAAGATGCGGGTCAGGAGACCTACGAGCAGTACTTC